This T cell receptor beta chain comes out of a study of blood T cells in healthy people across ages. The study, taken as a whole, reports: With age, beta diversity per million T cells declined roughly linearly, significantly by 35 to 40.

V was pared by 6 bases and J by 7 bases, with 22 bases between. This CDR3 is built from 16 residues. About this clonotype itself: Its specificity is unknown.

The use of a sample-barcoded 5' primer and a J-beta primer mix characterized a second PCR of about 7 to 12 cycles. Every cDNA molecule carried a tag from a template-switch adaptor bearing 12 random nucleotides. Sequencing yielded, for each sample, at least 3 million paired-end reads carrying CDR3. TCRdb used MiXCR to reprocess the 5' RACE reads, holding one entry per CDR3 protein. The table records approximately 690,000 distinct CDR3 sequences, roughly 53% of them present only once. The source of this sequence is a man aged 55 to 69 in good health. The chain combines TRBV12-3 or TRBV12-4 with TRBJ1-5; perhaps TRBD1 as D (5 bases). The sequencing input was blood. The CDR3 bases are TGTGCCAGCAGCCGCGTCCTCACTGGGGGGACGCAGCCCCAGCATTTT. Its translation is CASSRVLTGGTQPQHF.